Listed below are T cell receptor beta chains from one sample, sequenced in a study of neurological immune-mediated disorders. MiXCR, applied by TCRdb to the 5' RACE reads, yields one record per CDR3 protein. The sample carries roughly 39,000 distinct CDR3 sequences, 7% to 8.5% recorded once. Source material: CD4+ T cells from blood. These receptors all stem from a man in his forties or fifties in good health. Both conserved end residues are part of each CDR3. Fields, in order: clone size, J gene, V gene, D gene, CDR3 DNA, CDR3 protein. The D gene is left open where the match is weak. The size of a clone is reported for some rows only, either as once, few or many, or as a class for expanded clones.

>many|TRBJ2-1|TRBV11-2|TRBD2
TGTGCCAGCAGCTTAAGACTGCGGGGGACTAGCGGGACTCGTAATGAGCAGTTCTTC
CASSLRLRGTSGTRNEQFF
>many|TRBJ2-6|TRBV7-2|NA
TGTGCCAGCAGCCCCCAGGGCTCTGGGGCCAACGTCCTGACTTTC
CASSPQGSGANVLTF
>many|TRBJ1-5|TRBV6-6|NA
TGTGCCAGTACACTACGGGATCAGCCCCAGCATTTT
CASTLRDQPQHF
>many|TRBJ2-3|TRBV30|NA
TGTGCCTGGGTGACACCAACGGGCACAGATACGCAGTATTTT
CAWVTPTGTDTQYF
>many|TRBJ1-2|TRBV6-5|NA
TGTGCCAGCAGTTACAGGTCCCATGGCTATGGCTACACCTTC
CASSYRSHGYGYTF
>many|TRBJ2-7|TRBV20-1|TRBD1
TGCAGTGCTATAGACAGGGTGTCGTCTCCCACTCACGAGCAGTACTTC
CSAIDRVSSPTHEQYF
>many|TRBJ2-1|TRBV28|TRBD2
TGTGCCAGCAAAATCAGCGGGAGGGCCGGGATTGAGCAGTTCTTC
CASKISGRAGIEQFF
>many|TRBJ2-3|TRBV20-1|NA
TGCAGTGCTAGAGACCCGACAGATACGCAGTATTTT
CSARDPTDTQYF
>NA|TRBJ2-3|TRBV5-1|NA
TGCGCCAGCAGTGAGCCGAGCACAGATACGCAGTATTTT
CASSEPSTDTQYF
>many|TRBJ2-7|TRBV12-3/TRBV12-4|NA
TGTGCCAGCACCCTAGATGGGCCCCACTGGGAGCAGTACTTC
CASTLDGPHWEQYF
>many|TRBJ2-3|TRBV20-1|TRBD2
TGCAGTGCTAGGAGACTAGCGGGGGCGGATACGCAGTATTTT
CSARRLAGADTQYF
>many|TRBJ2-7|TRBV3-1|NA
TGTGCCAGCAGCCAGGCCTCCTACGAGCAGTACTTC
CASSQASYEQYF
>many|TRBJ2-2|TRBV20-1|NA
TGCAGTGCCCTTGGGGGGGCGACCCCCGGGGAGCTGTTTTTT
CSALGGATPGELFF
>many|TRBJ2-1|TRBV5-1|NA
TGCGCCAGCAGCCTCACCCCCGGGAGCTACAATGAGCAGTTCTTC
CASSLTPGSYNEQFF
>many|TRBJ2-5|TRBV6-1|NA
TGTGCCAGCAGGGCCGGATCGGGTCAGGAGACCCAGTACTTC
CASRAGSGQETQYF
>NA|TRBJ2-3|TRBV12-3/TRBV12-4|NA
TGTGCCAGCAGTTTGGCCAGCTTAGATACGCAGTATTTT
CASSLASLDTQYF
>NA|TRBJ2-7|TRBV20-1|NA
TGCAGCCTTATTGGGGTATTTAACAACGAGCAGTACTTC
CSLIGVFNNEQYF
>many|TRBJ1-3|TRBV18|NA
TGTGCCAGCTCAGAAATAACTCTCACCTCTGGAAACACCATATATTTT
CASSEITLTSGNTIYF
>many|TRBJ2-1|TRBV11-1|TRBD2
TGTGCCAGCAGCTTATCGTTGGGAGGGTCGGATGAGCAGTTCTTC
CASSLSLGGSDEQFF
>many|TRBJ2-3|TRBV4-3|NA
TGCGCCAGCAGCCAAGATCGGACATACACAGATACGCAGTATTTT
CASSQDRTYTDTQYF
>many|TRBJ2-3|TRBV20-1|TRBD2
TGCAGTGCCGCAATGAGCAGCGGGAGGCCTGATACGCAGTATTTT
CSAAMSSGRPDTQYF
>many|TRBJ1-1|TRBV27|TRBD1
TGTGCCAGCAGTTTGTTAGGACAGGTGAACACTGAAGCTTTCTTT
CASSLLGQVNTEAFF
>many|TRBJ2-1|TRBV29-1|TRBD1
TGCAGCGTCTCACGGGACAGGGGAATGAATGAGCAGTTCTTC
CSVSRDRGMNEQFF
>many|TRBJ1-2|TRBV9|NA
TGTGCCAGCAGCCCTCAAGTGGGCAACTATGGCTACACCTTC
CASSPQVGNYGYTF
>many|TRBJ1-5|TRBV4-2|NA
TGTGCCAGCAGCCAACAAACGGAGATCAATCAGCCCCAGCATTTT
CASSQQTEINQPQHF
>many|TRBJ2-2|TRBV12-3/TRBV12-4|NA
TGTGCCAGCAGACCCTTAGGGGGGGAGCTGTTTTTT
CASRPLGGELFF
>many|TRBJ2-7|TRBV7-2|TRBD2
TGTGCCAGCAGCTCTAGCGGGAGGGTCGAGCAGTACTTC
CASSSSGRVEQYF
>many|TRBJ2-1|TRBV2|NA
TGTGCCAGCGGGCGGGACAGCTCCTACAATGAGCAGTTCTTC
CASGRDSSYNEQFF
>many|TRBJ1-1|TRBV7-9|TRBD1
TGTGCCAGCAGTGGATTCCGGGACAGGGCAAACACTGAAGCTTTCTTT
CASSGFRDRANTEAFF
>many|TRBJ2-3|TRBV20-1|NA
TGCAGCGAACTTCGCCGTTCGGGTTACACAGATACGCAGTATTTT
CSELRRSGYTDTQYF
>NA|TRBJ2-1|TRBV5-5|TRBD2
TGTGCCAGCAGTTACGGACTAGCGGGAGCGCAGAATGAGCAGTTCTTC
CASSYGLAGAQNEQFF